The T cell receptor (beta chain) described here comes from a study of vaccination and CD4 T cells after COVID-19. The overall study: Post-vaccination specimens were collected at a median of approximately 74 days following dose two (range 14 to 241).

The germline gives CDR1 MNHEY, CDR2 SVGAGI. Trimming at V came to 2 bases and at J to 5 bases, leaving 7 bases not matched to a gene. The CDR3 length is 15 residues. As for treatment: approximately nine-day PBMC culture with coronavirus spike peptide pools or control peptides (ViraFEST assay). These CD4+ T cells came from an unexposed donor, sampled before the COVID-19 pandemic (2011-2018). Every well contained approximately 2.1 million PBMCs, which were grown with about 9.3 IU/ml IL-2 and roughly 10 ug/ml peptide pools. Points on this clonotype: Its cognate antigen is unknown.

Sequenced with the Oncomine TCR Beta short-read assay was DNA taken from cultured CD4+ T cells. In TCRdb, the PCR reads were re-called with MiXCR into one record per CDR3 protein. The repertoire holds approximately 7,900 distinct CDR3 sequences, with more than 35% as singletons. This receptor was identified in a human donor in good health. Sequencing used CD4+ T cells from blood, cultured in vitro. The chain is built from TRBV6-5 and TRBJ2-7; 9 bases are shared with TRBD2. The CDR3 region is CASSYGAGGPNEQYF. The CDR3 DNA follows: TGTGCCAGCAGTTACGGGGCGGGAGGGCCCAACGAGCAGTACTTC.